The entry below describes one T cell receptor beta chain. This clonotype was recorded many times. Its antigen is still unknown. No quality values exist for individual bases; no much larger clone is one base distant. Library creation used 5' RACE. TCRdb names NextSeq 500 as the instrument used. In the TCR library protocol, unique molecular identifiers were attached to individual cDNA molecules to correct for PCR bias and sequencing error. Both TCR alpha and beta chains were sequenced, and tight co-correlation was observed between alpha and beta sequence abundances in each sample. The paper's processing steps were these. V gene, J gene and CDR3 annotation of TCR sequences was performed with Decombinator V4. TCRs were defined as expanded if a significant change between any two time points was detected under a Poisson model with p below 0.0001. TCR abundances were normalised to the total number of TCRs sequenced per sample and were expressed as counts per million. MAIT TCRs were defined by TRAV1-2 paired with TRAJ12, TRAJ20 or TRAJ33, and iNKT TCRs by TRAV10 paired with TRAJ18. A search of VDJdb, accessed on 1 November 2021, was run for TCRs annotated to CMV, EBV and SARS-CoV-2, with TCRs annotated for multiple antigens excluded. Clones were called with MiXCR by TCRdb after fastp trimmed the public reads at Q25, and only in-frame beta chains were retained. Rows are combined by CDR3 protein, so each entry shows the most common genes and DNA. TCRdb, rather than the study authors, made the V and J calls. The sample has tens of thousands of distinct CDR3 sequences on record, approximately 5.2% of them singletons. In total, the top ten clones hold 3.5% of the sample.

Set within a cohort of healthcare workers in London, UK, this nested case-control study involved weekly PCR testing of nasopharyngeal swabs along with blood sampling. Healthcare workers were recruited during the week of the UK lockdown, between 23 and 31 March 2020, and followed weekly for up to about 15 weeks. Its CDR3 holds 13 amino acids, cysteine through phenylalanine. Of the read, only the CDR3 DNA is kept; its 39 bases are in frame from base 1. V was cut back by 2 bases and J by 5 bases, leaving a gap of 9 bases between them. CDR1 SGHTA and CDR2 FQGNSA are derived from the germline V gene. This record comes from a study of early T cells in non-severe SARS-CoV-2 infection (dated by TCRdb to about 2021). Background on the whole study: TCR sequencing used bulk RNA from unsorted whole blood, so alpha and beta chains could not be paired. Study-wide conclusions, independent of this receptor: Matching against VDJdb was skewed toward anti-spike CD8 responses, likely underestimated virus-specific expansions, and missed private and CD4 specificities.

Sequencing was carried out using whole blood. This sequence was found in an adult who was a healthcare worker with PCR-confirmed SARS-CoV-2 infection or an uninfected control (not recorded which). The receptor chain draws on TRBV7-2 and TRBJ2-5, and possibly TRBD2, on 5 matching bases. The sequenced DNA is TGTGCCAGCAGCTTATTGGGAGTTGAGACCCAGTACTTC. It codes for CASSLLGVETQYF.